The 27 T cell receptor beta chains below come from one sample, sequenced in a study of OX40 agonist ivuxolimab in advanced cancers. Clones were read by immunoSEQ multiplex PCR, and TCRdb kept only the in-frame ones, dropping some. The repertoire holds 35,000 to 40,000 clones, with more than 75% as singletons. Sequences were derived from CD4+ or CD8+ T cells sorted from blood, sampled in a trial of the OX40 agonist ivuxolimab. These receptors were obtained from an adult with an advanced solid tumor such as melanoma, head and neck, liver or kidney cancer.

This clone was detected only once. The gene calls are TRBV6-6 and TRBJ1-1; possibly TRBD1 for D (5 bases). This CDR3 comprises 12 residues. The germline V gene has CDR1 MNHNY and CDR2 SVGAGI (reference sequence). The ends were cut back, 5 bases at V and 8 bases at J, with 12 bases in the middle. CDR3 protein: CASSPGGEEAFF. The DNA of the CDR3 is TGTGCCAGCAGTCCCGGGGGAGAGGAAGCTTTCTTT.

This chain connects TRBV28 to TRBJ1-5, with 7 nucleotides matching TRBD1. CDR1 is MDHEN, CDR2 SYDVKM, per germline. The CDR3 extends over 14 amino acids. J lost 3 bases, V lost 5 bases, and 4 bases had no gene match. Written as DNA, the CDR3 is TGTGCCAGCAGTCTCGACAGGGCCAATCAGCCCCAGCATTTT. This codes for CASSLDRANQPQHF.

This chain joins TRBV4-1 and TRBJ2-7; D is perhaps TRBD2 (7 bases). Trimming left V 2 bases short and J 2 bases short, with 19 bases between. This CDR3 spans 17 amino acids. The germline gives CDR1 MGHRA, CDR2 YSYEKL. The CDR3 spells CASSQLAGASFPYEQYF. CDR3 DNA: TGCGCCAGCAGCCAATTGGCGGGGGCAAGCTTCCCCTACGAGCAGTACTTC.

V usage is TRBV27 and J usage is TRBJ1-2; 9 bases align to TRBD1. This CDR3 region has 15 residues. Germline V CDR1 and CDR2: MNHEY, SMNVEV (reference sequence). V lost 0 bases, J lost 7 bases, and 6 bases stayed unmatched. CDR3 nucleotides: TGTGCCAGCAGTTTATCGGGGACAGGGCAGGGTGGCTACACCTTC. This encodes CASSLSGTGQGGYTF.

This clone appeared once. The rearrangement joins TRBV4-1 to TRBJ2-1; 12 bases agree with TRBD2. J gave up 7 bases and V 4 bases, and 8 bases lay outside the gene matches. CDR3 length: 16 residues. Germline loops: CDR1 MGHRA, CDR2 YSYEKL. CDR3 in amino acids: CASSRLLAGGSNEQFF. CDR3 bases: TGCGCCAGCAGCCGGCTACTAGCGGGGGGAAGTAATGAGCAGTTCTTC.

The CDR3 nucleotides are TGCGCCAGCAGTCAATCGGGACAGAGCGGGTTGAGTCATGGCTACACCTTC. Translation gives CASSQSGQSGLSHGYTF. The chain uses TRBV23-1 and TRBJ1-2; 7 nucleotides match TRBD1. TRBV23-1 is reported as an ORF; its role is uncertain. J was trimmed by 6 bases and V by 0 bases; bases with no gene match: 13. The CDR3 covers 17 residues.

This rearrangement joins TRBV6-5 to TRBJ2-1; TRBD2 matches 8 bases. This CDR3 is built from 14 residues. Looked up from germline, CDR1 is MNHEY and CDR2 is SVGAGI. V shed 6 bases and J 4 bases; nucleotides not matched to a gene: 5. The CDR3 here is CASSGTRIYNEQFF. In DNA, the CDR3 is TGTGCCAGCAGCGGGACTAGGATTTACAATGAGCAGTTCTTC.

The genes are TRBV19 and TRBJ1-2; the match to TRBD1 covers 9 bases. Germline V gene data show CDR1 as LNHDA and CDR2 as SQIVND (reference sequence). With V trimmed by 6 bases and J by 5 bases, 7 bases remained unmatched. This CDR3 is 14 amino acids long. Written as DNA, the CDR3 is TGTGCCAGTAGCCCCGGGACAGGGACTTATGGCTACACCTTC. It is translated as CASSPGTGTYGYTF.

The chain employs TRBV19 and TRBJ2-3, with D unclear. Germline lookup yields CDR1 LNHDA and CDR2 SQIVND (reference sequence). The CDR3 is 13 residues long. The V and J ends lost 5 bases and 4 bases respectively, with 10 bases between them. The chain's CDR3 is CASSVNLADTQYF. CDR3 DNA: TGTGCCAGTAGTGTGAACTTGGCAGATACGCAGTATTTT.

By sample share, this clone is medium-sized. The CDR3 is CASSRGEGQGYNQPQHF. The CDR3 region has the DNA TGCGCCAGCAGCCGGGGAGAGGGACAGGGCTACAATCAGCCCCAGCATTTT. V is TRBV4-1 and J is TRBJ1-5; 9 bases are shared with TRBD1. This CDR3 has 17 residues. V shed 4 bases, J shed 3 bases, and the junction held 10 bases outside the gene matches. The germline V gene encodes CDR1 MGHRA and CDR2 YSYEKL.

The chain links TRBV28 to TRBJ2-6; no reliable D call. V lost 2 bases to trimming and J lost 0 bases, with 5 bases between them. The V gene's germline CDR1 is MDHEN and CDR2 SYDVKM. The CDR3 is 15 amino acids. The CDR3, as DNA: TGTGCCAGCAGTTTAATAACCTCTGGGGCCAACGTCCTGACTTTC. It is translated as CASSLITSGANVLTF. The full variable domain, rest sourced from reference TRBV28 and TRBJ2-6, is DVKVTQSSRYLVKRTGEKVFLECVQDMDHENMFWYRQDPGLGLRLIYFSYDVKMKEKGDIPEGYSVSREKKERFSLILESASTNQTSMYLCASSLITSGANVLTFGAGSRLTVL.

J is TRBJ1-3 and V is TRBV7-6, with D perhaps TRBD1 (5 bases). The germline V and J ends were trimmed by 1 base and 5 bases, with 9 bases remaining between them. This CDR3 is 14 amino acids long. The V gene's germline CDR1 is SGHVS and CDR2 FNYEAQ. The CDR3: CASSLGGGRNTIYF. The CDR3 region has the DNA TGTGCCAGCAGCTTAGGGGGGGGAAGAAACACCATATATTTT.

V usage is TRBV2 and J usage is TRBJ2-2; D possibly corresponds to TRBD1 (6 bases). Trimming removed 5 bases at V and 4 bases at J, with 20 bases between. The CDR3 is made up of 17 amino acids. CDR1 and CDR2 (germline): SNHLY, FYNNEI. In DNA, the CDR3 is TGTGCCAGCAGTCCGCTCAGGGGACCCTCGAGCACCGGGGAGCTGTTTTTT. This encodes CASSPLRGPSSTGELFF.

This clone has just one count. The junction shows a germline mismatch at one end, possibly a read error. The chain couples TRBV7-8 to TRBJ1-1; D gene unclear. The germline CDR1 and CDR2 sequences are SGHVS and FQNEAQ. The CDR3 is made up of 12 amino acids. The CDR3 sequence is CASSLSNRAGEF. In nucleotides, the CDR3 is TGTGCCAGCAGCTTATCCAATAGAGCAGGTGAATTT.

A single count supports this clone. The chain combines TRBV7-9 with TRBJ2-1; 9 bases match TRBD2. Germline V gene data show CDR1 as SEHNR and CDR2 as FQNEAQ (reference sequence). This CDR3 comprises 16 residues. The V segment lost 8 bases and the J segment 5 bases; nucleotides outside the gene matches: 13. CDR3 sequence: CASGTRGLAGNNEQFF. The CDR3 nucleotides are TGTGCCAGCGGGACACGTGGGCTAGCGGGGAACAATGAGCAGTTCTTC. The full variable domain, its missing parts supplied by reference TRBV7-9 and TRBJ2-1, is DTGVSQNPRHKITKRGQNVTFRCDPISEHNRLYWYRQTLGQGPEFLTYFQNEAQLEKSRLLSDRFSAERPKGSFSTLEIQRTEQGDSAMYLCASGTRGLAGNNEQFFGPGTRLTVL.

This clone is deemed medium-sized (0.01 to 0.1%). This rearrangement joins TRBV10-2 to TRBJ1-5; 7 bases fit TRBD1. Germline V CDR1 and CDR2: WSHSY, SAAADI. This CDR3 spans 14 amino acids. The J segment lost 2 bases and the V segment lost 4 bases, leaving 2 bases of the junction unmatched. The CDR3: CASSVGQGNQPQHF. The DNA for the CDR3 is TGCGCCAGCAGTGTTGGACAGGGCAATCAGCCCCAGCATTTT.

This chain uses TRBV28 with TRBJ1-2, with D possibly matching TRBD1 (6 bases). CDR3 length equals 14 residues. Per the germline V gene, CDR1 is MDHEN and CDR2 is SYDVKM. Trimming stripped 5 bases from V and 4 bases from J, with 14 bases between. The CDR3 is CASSPGDTLYGYTF. The CDR3 DNA follows: TGTGCCAGCAGTCCCGGGGACACGCTCTATGGCTACACCTTC.

V and J are TRBV27 and TRBJ2-1; D could derive from TRBD1 or TRBD2 (5 bases each). The germline gives CDR1 MNHEY, CDR2 SMNVEV (reference sequence). With 7 bases removed from V and 7 bases from J, the gap between germline ends came to 20 bases. The CDR3 totals 15 residues. This CDR3 reads CASTLRGPLGNEQFF. The CDR3 coding sequence is TGTGCCAGCACTCTAAGGGGACCCCTGGGGAATGAGCAGTTCTTC.

V gene TRBV14 combines with J gene TRBJ1-1; D remains unclear. CDR1 is SGHDN and CDR2 is FVKESK in the germline V gene. V lost 0 bases to trimming and J lost 1 base, with 6 bases between them. CDR3 size: 14 residues. The CDR3 loop reads CASSQERGNTEAFF. In DNA form, the CDR3 reads TGTGCCAGCAGCCAAGAACGGGGGAACACTGAAGCTTTCTTT.

V usage is TRBV4-1 and J usage is TRBJ2-2, with a possible D match to TRBD1 (5 bases). Germline V gives CDR1 MGHRA, CDR2 YSYEKL. V lost 3 bases to trimming and J lost 5 bases, with 13 bases between them. This CDR3 is 15 amino acids long. In nucleotides, the CDR3 is TGCGCCAGCAGCCACCGACAGTCATCAACCGGGGAGCTGTTTTTT. This encodes CASSHRQSSTGELFF.

The table lists this clone with a few counts. Other DNA sequences within the sample encode an identical CDR3. The CDR3 sequence is CASSQDAILRSPLHF. CDR3 bases: TGCGCCAGCAGCCAAGACGCCATCCTTCGATCACCCCTCCACTTT. The chain employs TRBV4-1 and TRBJ1-6, with D hard to call. This CDR3 comprises 15 residues. Per the germline V gene, CDR1 is MGHRA and CDR2 is YSYEKL. V lost 0 bases, J lost 10 bases, and 13 bases lay in between.

The chain uses TRBV5-4 and TRBJ1-2; D gene unclear. Germline assignment: CDR1 SGHNT and CDR2 YYREEE (reference sequence). This CDR3 is 13 amino acids long. The V gene lost 2 bases and the J gene lost 0 bases, with 5 bases spanning the gap. CDR3 amino acids: CASSFGSNYGYTF. The CDR3 bases are TGTGCCAGCAGCTTTGGTTCTAACTATGGCTACACCTTC.

This chain uses TRBV27 with TRBJ1-2, with 7 positions matching TRBD1. The CDR3 sequence is 16 residues long. Germline-derived CDR1 and CDR2 are MNHEY and SMNVEV (reference sequence). V lost 4 bases to trimming and J lost 0 bases; unmatched junction nucleotides: 8. In DNA form, the CDR3 reads TGTGCCAGCAGTTATATGACAGGGCTAGCTAACTATGGCTACACCTTC. This gives the protein CASSYMTGLANYGYTF.

The rearrangement joins TRBV6-1 to TRBJ2-7, with no clear D. From germline, CDR1 is MNHNS and CDR2 SASEGT. Trimming cost V 7 bases and J 6 bases, with 13 bases left between them. The CDR3 contains 12 residues. The CDR3: CASTGDPREQYF. CDR3 nucleotides: TGTGCCAGCACCGGAGACCCCCGCGAGCAGTACTTC.

This sequence joins TRBV21-1 and TRBJ2-1; TRBD1 is the table's D call and was not checked against the DNA. TRBV21-1 is a documented pseudogene. The CDR3 loop spans 14 amino acids. CDR3 bases: TGTGCCAGCAGCGAGGGACAGGGGGCTCGTGAGCAGTTCTTC. It specifies CASSEGQGAREQFF.

This chain connects TRBV28 to TRBJ1-3; D might be TRBD1 (6 bases). The V end was cut by 3 bases, the J end by 1 base, with 13 bases between. Germline CDR1 reads MDHEN; CDR2 reads SYDVKM. The CDR3 covers 16 residues. CDR3 in amino acids: CASSFGGLLSGNTIYF. The CDR3 DNA reads as TGTGCCAGCAGTTTCGGGGGCCTCCTTTCTGGAAACACCATATATTTT.

V usage is TRBV28 and J usage is TRBJ2-3; 10 bases match TRBD2. The CDR3 sequence is 20 residues long. V lost 8 bases to trimming and J lost 4 bases; unmatched junction nucleotides: 24. Germline V CDR1 and CDR2: MDHEN, SYDVKM. CDR3 amino acids: CASETDLRVLASGSADTQYF. As DNA, the CDR3 is TGTGCCAGCGAGACCGACCTCAGGGTCTTAGCTAGCGGGAGCGCAGATACGCAGTATTTT.